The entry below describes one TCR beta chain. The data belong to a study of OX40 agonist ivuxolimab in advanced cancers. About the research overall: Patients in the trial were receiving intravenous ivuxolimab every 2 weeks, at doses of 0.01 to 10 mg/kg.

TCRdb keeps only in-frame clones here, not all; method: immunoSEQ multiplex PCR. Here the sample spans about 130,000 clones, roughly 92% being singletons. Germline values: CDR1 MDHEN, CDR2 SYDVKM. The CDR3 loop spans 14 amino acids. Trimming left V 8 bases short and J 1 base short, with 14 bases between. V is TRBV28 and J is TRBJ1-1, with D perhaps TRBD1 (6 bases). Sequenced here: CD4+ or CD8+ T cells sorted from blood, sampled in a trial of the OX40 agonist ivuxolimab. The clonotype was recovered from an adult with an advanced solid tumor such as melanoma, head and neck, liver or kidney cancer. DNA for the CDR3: TGTGCCAGCGTACCGGACAGCCGGAACACTGAAGCTTTCTTT. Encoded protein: CASVPDSRNTEAFF.